This T cell receptor beta chain emerged from a study of Graves' ophthalmopathy and Graves' hyperthyroidism. Across the whole study: Stable hyperthyroidism referred to disease that showed no ophthalmopathy within 18 months of follow-up.

Hyperthyroidism patients were newly diagnosed, ill under 2 months, and aged 18 to 65 years. Diagnoses were established from clinical symptoms, serum thyroxine, TRAb, thyroid ultrasound and orbital computed tomography. This CDR3 region has 17 residues. Trimming cost V 5 bases and J 3 bases, with 22 bases left between them. Germline CDR1 SGHAT, CDR2 FQNNGV. RNA transcripts yielded amplified TCR beta CDR3 regions. First-round RT-PCR with HTBI primers preceded a second-round multiplex PCR. TCRdb reprocessed the multiplex PCR reads via MiXCR and lists one record per CDR3 protein. The sample records around 1.1 million distinct CDR3 sequences, about 40% being singletons.

The material sequenced was peripheral blood or thyroid tissue (not recorded which). The sequence was collected from an adult man with Graves' hyperthyroidism. The chain recombines TRBV11-2 with TRBJ2-5, with TRBD1 as a possible D gene (6 bases). This CDR3 is CASSVQSPGTREETQYF. In DNA, the CDR3 is TGTGCCAGCAGCGTTCAGTCCCCGGGGACACGAGAAGAGACCCAGTACTTC.